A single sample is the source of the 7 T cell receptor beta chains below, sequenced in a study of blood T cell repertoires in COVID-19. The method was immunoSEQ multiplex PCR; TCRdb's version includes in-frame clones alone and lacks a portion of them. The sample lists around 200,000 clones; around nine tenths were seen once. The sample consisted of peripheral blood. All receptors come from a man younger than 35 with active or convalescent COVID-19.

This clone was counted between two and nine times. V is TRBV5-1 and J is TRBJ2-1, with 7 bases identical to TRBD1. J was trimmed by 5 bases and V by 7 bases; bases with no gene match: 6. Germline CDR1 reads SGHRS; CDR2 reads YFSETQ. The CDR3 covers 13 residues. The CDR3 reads CASRQGDNNEQFF. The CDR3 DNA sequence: TGCGCCAGCCGACAGGGCGATAACAATGAGCAGTTCTTC.

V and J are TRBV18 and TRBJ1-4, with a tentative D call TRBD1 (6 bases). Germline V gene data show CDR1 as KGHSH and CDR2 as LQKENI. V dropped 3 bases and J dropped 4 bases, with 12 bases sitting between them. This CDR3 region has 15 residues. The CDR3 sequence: CASSPTGTHNEKLFF. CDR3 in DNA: TGTGCCAGCTCACCTACCGGGACACATAATGAAAAACTGTTTTTT.

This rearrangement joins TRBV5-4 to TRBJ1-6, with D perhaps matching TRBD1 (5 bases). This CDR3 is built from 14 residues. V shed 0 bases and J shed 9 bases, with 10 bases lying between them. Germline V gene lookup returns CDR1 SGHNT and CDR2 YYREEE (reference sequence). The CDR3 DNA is TGTGCCAGCAGCTTGGACAGGAATGGTTCACCCCTCCACTTT. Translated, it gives CASSLDRNGSPLHF.

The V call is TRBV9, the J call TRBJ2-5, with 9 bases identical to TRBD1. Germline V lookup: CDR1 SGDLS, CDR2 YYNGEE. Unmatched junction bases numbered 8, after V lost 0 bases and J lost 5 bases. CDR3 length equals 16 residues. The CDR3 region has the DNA TGTGCCAGCAGCGTAGACGGACAGGGGTATTGGGAGACCCAGTACTTC. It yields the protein CASSVDGQGYWETQYF.

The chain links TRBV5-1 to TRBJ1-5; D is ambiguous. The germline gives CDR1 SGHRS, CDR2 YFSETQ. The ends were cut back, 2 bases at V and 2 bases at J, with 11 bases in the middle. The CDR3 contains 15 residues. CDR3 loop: CASSLEGTGNQPQHF. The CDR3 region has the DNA TGCGCCAGCAGCTTAGAGGGAACCGGCAATCAGCCCCAGCATTTT.

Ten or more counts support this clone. This CDR3 reads CSVVPPRMDRDRNEQFF. The CDR3 DNA reads TGCAGCGTTGTACCCCCCAGAATGGACAGGGATCGGAATGAGCAGTTCTTC. The chain couples TRBV29-1 to TRBJ2-1; 8 bases line up with TRBD1. CDR3 length: 17 amino acids. V was clipped by 4 bases and J by 7 bases; unmatched bases: 18. The germline CDR1 and CDR2 sequences are SQVTM and ANQGSEA.

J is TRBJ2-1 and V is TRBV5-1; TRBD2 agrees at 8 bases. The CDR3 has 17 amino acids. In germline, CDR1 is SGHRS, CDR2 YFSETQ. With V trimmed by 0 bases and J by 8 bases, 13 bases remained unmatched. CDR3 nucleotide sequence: TGCGCCAGCAGCTTGGCCGTGTCGGGAGGGAGCTCGCATGAGCAGTTCTTC. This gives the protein CASSLAVSGGSSHEQFF.